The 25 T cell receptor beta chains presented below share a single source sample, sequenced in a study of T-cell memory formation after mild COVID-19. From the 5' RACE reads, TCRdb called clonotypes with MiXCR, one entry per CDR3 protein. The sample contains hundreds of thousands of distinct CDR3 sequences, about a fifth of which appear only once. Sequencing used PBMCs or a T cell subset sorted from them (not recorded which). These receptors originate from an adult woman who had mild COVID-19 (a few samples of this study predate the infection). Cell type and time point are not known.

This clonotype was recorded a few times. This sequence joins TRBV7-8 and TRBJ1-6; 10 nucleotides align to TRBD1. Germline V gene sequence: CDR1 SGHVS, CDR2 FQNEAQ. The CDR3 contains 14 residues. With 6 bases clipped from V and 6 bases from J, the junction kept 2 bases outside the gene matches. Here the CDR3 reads CASSGDRGNSPLHF. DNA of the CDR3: TGTGCCAGCAGTGGGGACAGGGGTAATTCACCCCTCCACTTT.

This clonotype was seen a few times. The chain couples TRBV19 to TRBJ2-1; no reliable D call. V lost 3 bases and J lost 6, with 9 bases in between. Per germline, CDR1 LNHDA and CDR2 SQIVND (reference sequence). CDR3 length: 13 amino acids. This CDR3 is CASSIALFNEQFF. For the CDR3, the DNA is TGTGCCAGTAGTATCGCACTCTTCAATGAGCAGTTCTTC. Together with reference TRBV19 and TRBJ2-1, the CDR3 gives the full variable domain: DGGITQSPKYLFRKEGQNVTLSCEQNLNHDAMYWYRQDPGQGLRLIYYSQIVNDFQKGDIAEGYSVSREKKESFPLTVTSAQKNPTAFYLCASSIALFNEQFFGPGTRLTVL.

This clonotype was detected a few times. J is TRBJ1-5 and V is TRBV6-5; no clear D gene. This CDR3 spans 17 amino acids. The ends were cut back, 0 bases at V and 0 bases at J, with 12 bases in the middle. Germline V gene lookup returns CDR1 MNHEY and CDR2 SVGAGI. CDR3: CASSYSVPVASNQPQHF. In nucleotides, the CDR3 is TGTGCCAGCAGTTACTCTGTCCCAGTTGCTAGCAATCAGCCCCAGCATTTT.

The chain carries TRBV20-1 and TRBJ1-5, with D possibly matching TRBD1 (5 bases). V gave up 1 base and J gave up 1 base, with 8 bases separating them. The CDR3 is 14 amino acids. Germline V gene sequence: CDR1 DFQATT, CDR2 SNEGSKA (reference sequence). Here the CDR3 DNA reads TGCAGTGCTAGAGTCGGGGCAAGCAATCAGCCCCAGCATTTT. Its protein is CSARVGASNQPQHF.

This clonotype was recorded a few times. The CDR3 bases are TGTGCCACCAGTGATTTATTCAGCGCCGAAGGCGCGAACACCGGGGAGCTGTTTTTT. Translation gives CATSDLFSAEGANTGELFF. This chain links TRBV24-1 with TRBJ2-2; D is ambiguous. V was shortened by 1 base and J by 0 bases, with 17 bases between the two germline ends. Germline V lookup: CDR1 KGHDR, CDR2 SFDVKD. The length of the CDR3 is 19 residues.

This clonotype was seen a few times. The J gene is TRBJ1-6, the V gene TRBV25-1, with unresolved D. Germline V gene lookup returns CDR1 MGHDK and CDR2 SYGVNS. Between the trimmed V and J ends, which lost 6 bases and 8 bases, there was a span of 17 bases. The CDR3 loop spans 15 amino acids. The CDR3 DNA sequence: TGTGCCAGCAGCCAGACCGGGAAAACTCATTCACCCCTCCACTTT. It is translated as CASSQTGKTHSPLHF.

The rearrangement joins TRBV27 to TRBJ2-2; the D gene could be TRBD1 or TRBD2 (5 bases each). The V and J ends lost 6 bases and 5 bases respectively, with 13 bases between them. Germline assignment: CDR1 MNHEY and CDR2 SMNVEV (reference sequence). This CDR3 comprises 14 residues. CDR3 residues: CASSLVGATGELFF. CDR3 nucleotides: TGTGCCAGCAGCCTTGTCGGGGCGACCGGGGAGCTGTTTTTT.

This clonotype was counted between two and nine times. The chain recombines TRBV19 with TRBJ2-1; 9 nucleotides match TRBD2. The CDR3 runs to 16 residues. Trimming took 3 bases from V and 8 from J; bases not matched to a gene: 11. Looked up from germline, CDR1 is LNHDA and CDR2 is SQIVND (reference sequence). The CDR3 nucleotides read TGTGCCAGTAGTATCTTCGGCGGGGGGGCGAGGGATGAGCAGTTCTTC. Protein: CASSIFGGGARDEQFF.

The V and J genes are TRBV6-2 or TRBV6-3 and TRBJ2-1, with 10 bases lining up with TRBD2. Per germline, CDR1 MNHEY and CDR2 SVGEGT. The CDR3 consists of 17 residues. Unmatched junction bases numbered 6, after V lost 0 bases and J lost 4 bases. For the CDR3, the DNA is TGTGCCAGCAGTTACTCCCCTCTAGCGGGGGCTTACAATGAGCAGTTCTTC. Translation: CASSYSPLAGAYNEQFF.

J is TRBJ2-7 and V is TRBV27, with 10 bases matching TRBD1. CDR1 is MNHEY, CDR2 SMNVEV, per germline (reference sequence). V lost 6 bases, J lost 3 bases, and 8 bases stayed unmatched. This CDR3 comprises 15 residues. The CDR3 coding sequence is TGTGCCAGCAGGCAAATAGGGACAGGGGACTACGAGCAGTACTTC. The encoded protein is CASRQIGTGDYEQYF.

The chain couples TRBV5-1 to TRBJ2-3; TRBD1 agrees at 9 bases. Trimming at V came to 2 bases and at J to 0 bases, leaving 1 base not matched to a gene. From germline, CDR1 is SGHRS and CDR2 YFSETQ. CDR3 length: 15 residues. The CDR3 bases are TGCGCCAGCAGCTTACAGGGGGCTAGCACAGATACGCAGTATTTT. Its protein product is CASSLQGASTDTQYF.

As DNA, the CDR3 is TGTGCCAGCAGTTCCCGCGGGAGCGCAACTAATGAAAAACTGTTTTTT. Translation: CASSSRGSATNEKLFF. This chain connects TRBV27 to TRBJ1-4; the D is unclear. Trimming left V 4 bases short and J 0 bases short, with 12 bases between. This CDR3 has 16 residues. Per germline, CDR1 MNHEY and CDR2 SMNVEV (reference sequence).

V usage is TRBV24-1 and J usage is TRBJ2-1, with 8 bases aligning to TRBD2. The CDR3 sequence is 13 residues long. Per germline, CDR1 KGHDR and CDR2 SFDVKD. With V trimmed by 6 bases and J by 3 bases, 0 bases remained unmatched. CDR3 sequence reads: CATSLAGYNEQFF. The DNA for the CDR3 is TGTGCCACCAGTCTAGCGGGCTACAATGAGCAGTTCTTC.

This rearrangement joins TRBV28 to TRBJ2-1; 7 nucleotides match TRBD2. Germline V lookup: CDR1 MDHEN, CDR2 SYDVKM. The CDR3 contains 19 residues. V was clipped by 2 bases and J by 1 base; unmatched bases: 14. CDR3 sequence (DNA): TGTGCCAGCAGTTTAGTGAGTAGCGGGTCTTACCTTTCCTACAATGAGCAGTTCTTC. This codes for CASSLVSSGSYLSYNEQFF.

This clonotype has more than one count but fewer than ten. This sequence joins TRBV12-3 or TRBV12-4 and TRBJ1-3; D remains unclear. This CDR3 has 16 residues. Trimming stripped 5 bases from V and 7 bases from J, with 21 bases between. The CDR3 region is CASSQRSRTGGNTIYF. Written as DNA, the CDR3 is TGTGCCAGCAGTCAGCGTAGTAGGACGGGAGGGAACACCATATATTTT.

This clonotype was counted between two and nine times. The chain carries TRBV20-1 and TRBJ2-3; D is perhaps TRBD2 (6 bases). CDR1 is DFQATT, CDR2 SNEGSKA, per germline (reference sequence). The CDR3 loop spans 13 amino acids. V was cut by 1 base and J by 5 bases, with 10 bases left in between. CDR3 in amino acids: CSARGPGLDTQYF. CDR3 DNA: TGCAGTGCTAGAGGGCCGGGACTAGATACGCAGTATTTT.

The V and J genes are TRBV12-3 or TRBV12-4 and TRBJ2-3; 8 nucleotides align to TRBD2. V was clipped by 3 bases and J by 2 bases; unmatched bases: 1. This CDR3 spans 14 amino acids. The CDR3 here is CASSFSGDTDTQYF. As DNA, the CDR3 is TGTGCCAGCAGTTTTAGCGGGGACACAGATACGCAGTATTTT.

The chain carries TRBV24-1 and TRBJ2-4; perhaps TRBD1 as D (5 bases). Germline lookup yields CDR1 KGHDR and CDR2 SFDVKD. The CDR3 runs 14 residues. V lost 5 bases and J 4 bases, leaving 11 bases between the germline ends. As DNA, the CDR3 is TGTGCCACCAGTGGGGGCAGTCAGAAAAACATTCAGTACTTC. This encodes CATSGGSQKNIQYF.

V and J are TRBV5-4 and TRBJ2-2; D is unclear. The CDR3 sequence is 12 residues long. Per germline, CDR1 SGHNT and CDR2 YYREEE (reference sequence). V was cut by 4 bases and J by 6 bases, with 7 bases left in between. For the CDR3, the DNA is TGTGCCAGCAGCCAGACCCCCGGGGAGCTGTTTTTT. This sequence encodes CASSQTPGELFF.

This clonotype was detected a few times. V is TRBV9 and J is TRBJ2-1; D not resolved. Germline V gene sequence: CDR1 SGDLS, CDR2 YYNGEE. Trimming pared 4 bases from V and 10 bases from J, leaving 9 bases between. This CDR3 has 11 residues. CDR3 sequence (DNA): TGTGCCAGCAGCTTGGACGAGGAGCAGTTCTTC. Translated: CASSLDEEQFF. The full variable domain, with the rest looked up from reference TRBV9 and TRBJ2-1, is DSGVTQTPKHLITATGQRVTLRCSPRSGDLSVYWYQQSLDQGLQFLIQYYNGEERAKGNILERFSAQQFPDLHSELNLSSLELGDSALYFCASSLDEEQFFGPGTRLTVL.

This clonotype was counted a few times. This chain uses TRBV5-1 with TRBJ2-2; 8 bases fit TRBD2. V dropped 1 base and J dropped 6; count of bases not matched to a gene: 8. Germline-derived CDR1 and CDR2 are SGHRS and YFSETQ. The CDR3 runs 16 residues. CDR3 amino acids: CASSLWGLGESGELFF. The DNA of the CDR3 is TGCGCCAGCAGCTTGTGGGGACTAGGGGAATCCGGGGAGCTGTTTTTT.

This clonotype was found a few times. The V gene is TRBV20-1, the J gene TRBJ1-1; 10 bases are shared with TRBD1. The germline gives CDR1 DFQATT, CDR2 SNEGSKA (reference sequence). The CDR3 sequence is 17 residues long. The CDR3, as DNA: TGCAGACCTCGACAGGGGGCGTCCACACCTTCAGACACTGAAGCTTTCTTT. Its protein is CRPRQGASTPSDTEAFF.

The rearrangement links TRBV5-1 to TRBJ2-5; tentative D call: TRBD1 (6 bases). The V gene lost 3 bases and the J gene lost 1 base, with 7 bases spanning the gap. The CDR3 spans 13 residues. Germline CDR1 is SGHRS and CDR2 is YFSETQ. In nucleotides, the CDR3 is TGCGCCAGCAGCTGGGGGCCCCAAGAGACCCAGTACTTC. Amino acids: CASSWGPQETQYF. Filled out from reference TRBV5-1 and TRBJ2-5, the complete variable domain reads KAGVTQTPRYLIKTRGQQVTLSCSPISGHRSVSWYQQTPGQGLQFLFEYFSETQRNKGNFPGRFSGRQFSNSRSEMNVSTLELGDSALYLCASSWGPQETQYFGPGTRLLVL.

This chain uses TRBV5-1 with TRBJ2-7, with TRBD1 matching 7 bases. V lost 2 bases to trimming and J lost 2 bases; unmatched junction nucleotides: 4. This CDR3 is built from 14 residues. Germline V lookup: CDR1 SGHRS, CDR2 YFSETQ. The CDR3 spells CASSLPTGTYEQYF. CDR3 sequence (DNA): TGCGCCAGCAGCTTACCGACAGGGACCTACGAGCAGTACTTC.

The CDR3 DNA reads as TGTGCCAGCAGCGTAGAGGGACAGGGGGCCTACGAGCAGTACTTC. Amino acids: CASSVEGQGAYEQYF. This rearrangement joins TRBV9 to TRBJ2-7; 11 bases line up with TRBD1. The CDR3 has 15 amino acids. The trim removed 0 bases at V and 2 bases at J, leaving 1 base unmatched. Germline CDR1 is SGDLS and CDR2 is YYNGEE.